The entry below gives a single T cell receptor beta chain sequence along with its context. What it recognizes is unknown. The listed genes are named as in mouse. The CDR3 end is not reached by the read, which stops 4 residues before it; the germline J gene fills it in. V was pared by 3 bases and J by 3 bases, with 10 bases of the junction left unmatched. CDR1 and CDR2 (germline): NSHNY, SYGAGN. This CDR3 has 17 residues. Using CD4, CD8alpha, NKG2D, NKG2ACE and other markers, pooled cutaneous lymph node cells were sorted. Extraction of RNA preceded its reverse transcription into cDNA, which served as the sequencing template. TCRdb keeps only in-frame clones here, not all; method: immunoSEQ multiplex PCR. The sample has around 300,000 clones, none seen only once. The sample is drawn from a study of CD8+ T cells in alopecia areata. Study overall: Those receiving the skin were roughly 6-11-week-old female C3H/HeJ mice, whose grafts came from approximately 6-12-month-old C3H/HeJ donors with spontaneous alopecia. Study-wide points: Scalp samples also contribute reads from the resident alphabeta T cells found in normal skin. Possibly because of HLA-related factors, TCR sharing was less clear across patients than in mice.

Sequenced material: CD4+ T cells sorted from a lymph node. The rearrangement links TRBV13-1 to TRBJ2-2; 8 nucleotides agree with TRBD2. The sequence derives from a C3H/HeJ mouse with alopecia areata. MHC haplotype of the strain: H2-k. CDR3 amino acids: CASSVGGARRYTGQLYF. CDR3 DNA, as far as it was read: TGTGCCAGCAGTGTGGGGGGGGCGCGGAGGTACACCGGG.